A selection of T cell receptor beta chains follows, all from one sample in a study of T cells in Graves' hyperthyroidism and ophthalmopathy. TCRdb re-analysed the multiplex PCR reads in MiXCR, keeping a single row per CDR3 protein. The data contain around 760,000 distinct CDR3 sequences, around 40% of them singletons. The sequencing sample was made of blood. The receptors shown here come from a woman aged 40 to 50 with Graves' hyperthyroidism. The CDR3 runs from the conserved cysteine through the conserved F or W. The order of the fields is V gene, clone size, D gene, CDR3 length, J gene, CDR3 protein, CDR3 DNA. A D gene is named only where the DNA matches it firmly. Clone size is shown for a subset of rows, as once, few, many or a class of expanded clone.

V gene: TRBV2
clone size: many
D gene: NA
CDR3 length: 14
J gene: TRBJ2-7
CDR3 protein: CASRADSITYEQYF
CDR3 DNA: TGTGCCAGCAGGGCCGACAGTATCACCTACGAGCAGTACTTC

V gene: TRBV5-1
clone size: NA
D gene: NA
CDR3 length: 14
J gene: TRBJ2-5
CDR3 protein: CASSFASDQETQYF
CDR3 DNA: TGCGCCAGCAGCTTTGCGTCAGACCAAGAGACCCAGTACTTC

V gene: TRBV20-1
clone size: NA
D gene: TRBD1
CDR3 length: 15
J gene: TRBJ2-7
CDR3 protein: CSASERTGIPYEQYF
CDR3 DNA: TGCAGTGCTAGTGAGAGGACAGGGATCCCCTACGAGCAGTACTTC

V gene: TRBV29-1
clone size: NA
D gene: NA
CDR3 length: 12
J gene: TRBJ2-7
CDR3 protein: CSVHLQGYEQYF
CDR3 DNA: TGCAGCGTTCACTTACAGGGCTACGAGCAGTACTTC

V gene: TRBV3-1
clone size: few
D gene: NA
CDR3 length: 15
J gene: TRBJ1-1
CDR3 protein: CASSQGGHFNTEAFF
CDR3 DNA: TGTGCCAGCAGCCAAGGGGGACACTTTAACACTGAAGCTTTCTTT

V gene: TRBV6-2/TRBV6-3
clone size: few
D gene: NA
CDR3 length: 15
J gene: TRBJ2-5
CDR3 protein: CASSYSARGQETQYF
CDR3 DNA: TGTGCCAGCAGTTACTCGGCCAGGGGCCAAGAGACCCAGTACTTC

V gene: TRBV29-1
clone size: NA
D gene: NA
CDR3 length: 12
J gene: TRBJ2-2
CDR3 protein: CSVASDTGELFF
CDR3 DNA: TGCAGCGTTGCTTCGGACACCGGGGAGCTGTTTTTT

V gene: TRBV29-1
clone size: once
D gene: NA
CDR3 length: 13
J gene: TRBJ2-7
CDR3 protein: CSVATGFSYEQYF
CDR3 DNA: TGCAGCGTTGCAACAGGTTTTTCCTACGAGCAGTACTTC

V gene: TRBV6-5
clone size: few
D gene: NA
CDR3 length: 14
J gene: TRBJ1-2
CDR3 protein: CASSYSQVYYGYTF
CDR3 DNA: TGTGCCAGCAGTTACTCGCAAGTGTACTATGGCTACACCTTC

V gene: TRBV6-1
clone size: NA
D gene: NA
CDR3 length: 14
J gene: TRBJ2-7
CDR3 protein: CASSPEHVSYEQYF
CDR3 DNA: TGTGCCAGCAGCCCGGAACACGTAAGCTACGAGCAGTACTTC

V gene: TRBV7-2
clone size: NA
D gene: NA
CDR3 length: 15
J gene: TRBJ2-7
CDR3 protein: CASRWTSYSTDTQYF
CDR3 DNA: TGTGCCAGCAGGTGGACGTCTTATAGCACAGATACGCAGTACTTC

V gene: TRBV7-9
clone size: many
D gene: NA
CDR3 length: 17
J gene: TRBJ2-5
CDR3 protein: CASSLGVSGEYQETQYF
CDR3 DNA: TGTGCCAGCAGCTTAGGGGTTAGCGGAGAGTACCAAGAGACCCAGTACTTC

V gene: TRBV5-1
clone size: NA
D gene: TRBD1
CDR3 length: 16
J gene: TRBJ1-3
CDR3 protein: CASSLRGQGAGNTIYF
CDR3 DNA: TGCGCCAGCAGCTTAAGGGGACAGGGGGCTGGAAACACCATATATTTT

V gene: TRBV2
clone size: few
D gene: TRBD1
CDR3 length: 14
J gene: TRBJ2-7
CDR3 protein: CASRVSTGGYEQYF
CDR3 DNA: TGTGCCAGCAGAGTTTCTACAGGGGGATACGAGCAGTACTTC

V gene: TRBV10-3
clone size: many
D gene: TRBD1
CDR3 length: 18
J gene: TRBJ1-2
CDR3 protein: CAISGTTIGQGASYGYTF
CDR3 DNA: TGTGCCATCAGTGGAACGACGATAGGACAGGGGGCGAGCTATGGCTACACCTTC

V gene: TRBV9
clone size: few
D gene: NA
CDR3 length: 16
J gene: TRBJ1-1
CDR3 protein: CASSVEPSQIYTEAFF
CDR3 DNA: TGTGCCAGCAGCGTTGAACCTTCACAGATTTACACTGAAGCTTTCTTT

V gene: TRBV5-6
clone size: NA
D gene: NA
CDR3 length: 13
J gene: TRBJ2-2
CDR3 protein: CASSSLRPGELFF
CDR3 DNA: TGTGCCAGCAGCTCCTTACGCCCCGGGGAGCTGTTTTTT

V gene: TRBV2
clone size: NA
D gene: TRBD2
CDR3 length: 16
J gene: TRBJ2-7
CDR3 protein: CASREGVAGGGNEQYF
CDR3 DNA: TGTGCCAGCAGGGAAGGGGTAGCGGGAGGGGGCAATGAGCAGTACTTC

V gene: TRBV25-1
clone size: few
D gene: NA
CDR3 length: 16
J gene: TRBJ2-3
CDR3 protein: CASSAYWTGSTDTQYF
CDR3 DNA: TGTGCCAGCAGTGCCTATTGGACGGGATCCACAGATACGCAGTATTTT

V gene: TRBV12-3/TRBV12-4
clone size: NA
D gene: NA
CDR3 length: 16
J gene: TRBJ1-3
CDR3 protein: CASSFRGTHSGNTIYF
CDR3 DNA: TGTGCCAGCAGTTTTCGCGGGACGCACTCTGGAAACACCATATATTTT

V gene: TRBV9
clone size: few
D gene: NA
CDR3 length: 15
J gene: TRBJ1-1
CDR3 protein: CASSVETAGGTEAFF
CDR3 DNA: TGTGCCAGCAGCGTGGAGACCGCGGGGGGCACTGAAGCTTTCTTT

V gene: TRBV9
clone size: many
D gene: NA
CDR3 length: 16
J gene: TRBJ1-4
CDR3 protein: CASSVDFLATNEKLFF
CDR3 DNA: TGTGCCAGCAGCGTAGATTTTCTGGCAACTAATGAAAAACTGTTTTTT

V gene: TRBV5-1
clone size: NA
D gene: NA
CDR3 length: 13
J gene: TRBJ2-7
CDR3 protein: CASSSRGGEEQYF
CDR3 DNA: TGCGCCAGCAGCTCCAGGGGAGGGGAGGAGCAGTACTTC

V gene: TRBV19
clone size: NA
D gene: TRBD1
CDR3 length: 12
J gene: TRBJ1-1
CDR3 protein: CASSTGQVGAFF
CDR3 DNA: TGTGCCAGTAGTACCGGACAGGTTGGGGCTTTCTTT

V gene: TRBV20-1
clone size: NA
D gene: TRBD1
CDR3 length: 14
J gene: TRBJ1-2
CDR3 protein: CSASRGQGTGGYTF
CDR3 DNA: TGCAGTGCCAGCCGAGGACAGGGAACGGGTGGCTACACCTTC

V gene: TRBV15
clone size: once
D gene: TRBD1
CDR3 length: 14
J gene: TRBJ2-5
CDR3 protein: CATSRGQGVETQYF
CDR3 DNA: TGTGCCACCAGCAGGGGACAGGGGGTGGAGACCCAGTACTTC

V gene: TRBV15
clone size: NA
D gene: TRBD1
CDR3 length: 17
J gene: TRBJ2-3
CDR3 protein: CASSQPTGTGFTDTQYF
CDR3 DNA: TGTGCCAGCAGCCAGCCTACCGGGACAGGCTTCACAGATACGCAGTATTTT

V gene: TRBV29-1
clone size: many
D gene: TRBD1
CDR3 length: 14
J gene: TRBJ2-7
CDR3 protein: CSVEVDRGGDEQYF
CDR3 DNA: TGCAGCGTCGAAGTGGACAGGGGGGGCGACGAGCAGTACTTC